Listed below are T cell receptor beta chains from one sample, sequenced in a study of Tregs in tolerant kidney transplant recipients. Measured with immunoSEQ multiplex PCR; TCRdb has only the in-frame clones, and not every one. The sample lists some 74,000 clones; approximately 89% were seen once. This sample comprised Tregs from blood, obtained before the transplant. The receptors here all came from a human donor who received a combined kidney and bone marrow transplant. CDR3s include the opening cysteine and the closing phenylalanine or tryptophan. D genes are given only for firm matches. Size values are once, few and many counts, or a class for expanded clones, and some rows have none.

J: TRBJ1-1
length: 14
size: -
D: -
V: TRBV29-1
CDR3: CSVDRTRGNTEAFF
DNA: TGCAGCGTCGACAGGACCCGAGGGAACACTGAAGCTTTCTTT

J: TRBJ2-2
length: 15
size: -
D: -
V: TRBV5-1
CDR3: CASSLLAGTTGELFF
DNA: TGCGCCAGCAGCCTCCTGGCGGGGACCACCGGGGAGCTGTTTTTT

J: TRBJ1-1
length: 13
size: -
D: TRBD1
V: TRBV18
CDR3: CASSLQDRVESFF
DNA: TGTGCCAGCTCACTACAAGACAGGGTGGAGTCGTTCTTT

J: TRBJ2-1
length: 15
size: -
D: TRBD2
V: TRBV5-6
CDR3: CASSLVLAGANEQFF
DNA: TGTGCCAGCAGCTTGGTATTAGCGGGGGCAAATGAGCAGTTCTTC

J: TRBJ1-4
length: 14
size: -
D: TRBD1
V: TRBV5-1
CDR3: CASSTGTVNEKLFF
DNA: TGCGCCAGCAGCACCGGGACAGTGAATGAAAAACTGTTTTTT

J: TRBJ2-7
length: 15
size: -
D: TRBD1
V: TRBV19
CDR3: CASSMADREYNEQYF
DNA: TGTGCCAGTAGTATGGCGGACAGGGAGTACAACGAGCAGTACTTC

J: TRBJ2-7
length: 15
size: -
D: TRBD1
V: TRBV7-6
CDR3: CASSPQTGTFYEQYF
DNA: TGTGCCAGCAGCCCACAGACAGGGACCTTCTACGAGCAGTACTTC

J: TRBJ1-1
length: 13
size: once
D: -
V: TRBV2
CDR3: CASMTLWGPEAFF
DNA: TGTGCCAGCATGACCCTCTGGGGCCCTGAAGCTTTCTTT

J: TRBJ1-1
length: 14
size: -
D: -
V: TRBV9
CDR3: CASSVGDYKGKAFF
DNA: TGTGCCAGCAGCGTAGGGGATTACAAGGGAAAAGCTTTCTTT

J: TRBJ2-7
length: 17
size: -
D: TRBD2
V: TRBV4-1
CDR3: CASSQDLGASGDYEQYF
DNA: TGCGCCAGCAGCCAAGATTTAGGGGCTAGCGGAGACTACGAGCAGTACTTC

J: TRBJ2-5
length: 17
size: -
D: -
V: TRBV28
CDR3: CASSPIALTRAKETQYF
DNA: TGTGCCAGCAGTCCAATTGCCCTGACAAGAGCGAAAGAGACCCAGTACTTC

J: TRBJ2-1
length: 17
size: -
D: TRBD2
V: TRBV10-3
CDR3: CAISTPTSGRSYNEQFF
DNA: TGTGCCATCAGTACGCCGACTAGCGGCCGCTCCTACAATGAGCAGTTCTTC

J: TRBJ1-3
length: 19
size: once
D: -
V: TRBV7-2
CDR3: CASSLVPGGSIDSGNTIYF
DNA: TGTGCCAGCAGCTTAGTCCCGGGGGGGTCGATCGACTCTGGAAACACCATATATTTT

J: TRBJ2-5
length: 14
size: -
D: TRBD1
V: TRBV6-5
CDR3: CASRDRVYQETQYF
DNA: TGTGCCAGCAGGGACAGGGTTTACCAAGAGACCCAGTACTTC

J: TRBJ1-3
length: 15
size: -
D: -
V: TRBV28
CDR3: CASSLGDNSGNTIYF
DNA: TGTGCCAGCAGTTTAGGCGACAACTCTGGAAACACCATATATTTT

J: TRBJ2-7
length: 12
size: -
D: -
V: TRBV15
CDR3: CATSRGFYEQYF
DNA: TGTGCCACCAGCAGGGGATTCTACGAGCAGTACTTC

J: TRBJ2-4
length: 19
size: -
D: TRBD1
V: TRBV19
CDR3: CASSIQGQAGTPAKNIQYF
DNA: TGTGCCAGTAGTATACAGGGACAGGCCGGTACTCCAGCCAAAAACATTCAGTACTTC

J: TRBJ2-1
length: 15
size: -
D: -
V: TRBV7-2
CDR3: CASSLDRGADNEQFF
DNA: TGTGCCAGCAGCTTAGATAGGGGGGCTGATAATGAGCAGTTCTTC

J: TRBJ2-1
length: 13
size: -
D: TRBD2
V: TRBV11-3
CDR3: CASSSQREREQFF
DNA: TGTGCCAGCAGCTCTCAGCGGGAGCGTGAGCAGTTCTTC

J: TRBJ1-3
length: 13
size: -
D: -
V: TRBV25-1
CDR3: CASSERAGNTIYF
DNA: TGTGCCAGCAGTGAGAGGGCTGGAAACACCATATATTTT

J: TRBJ2-1
length: 16
size: -
D: TRBD2
V: TRBV7-2
CDR3: CASSPREAGGRNEQFF
DNA: TGTGCCAGCAGCCCGCGGGAAGCGGGAGGCCGGAATGAGCAGTTCTTC

J: TRBJ1-3
length: 15
size: -
D: TRBD1
V: TRBV7-6
CDR3: CASSLGTGALNTIYF
DNA: TGTGCCAGCAGCTTAGGGACAGGGGCTCTCAACACCATATATTTT

J: TRBJ2-3
length: 14
size: -
D: TRBD2
V: TRBV5-1
CDR3: CASSLGLATDTQYF
DNA: TGCGCCAGCAGCTTGGGACTAGCCACTGATACGCAGTATTTT

J: TRBJ2-2
length: 16
size: -
D: -
V: TRBV19
CDR3: CASSIDLQRRTGELFF
DNA: TGTGCCAGTAGTATAGATCTGCAGCGTCGAACCGGGGAGCTGTTTTTT